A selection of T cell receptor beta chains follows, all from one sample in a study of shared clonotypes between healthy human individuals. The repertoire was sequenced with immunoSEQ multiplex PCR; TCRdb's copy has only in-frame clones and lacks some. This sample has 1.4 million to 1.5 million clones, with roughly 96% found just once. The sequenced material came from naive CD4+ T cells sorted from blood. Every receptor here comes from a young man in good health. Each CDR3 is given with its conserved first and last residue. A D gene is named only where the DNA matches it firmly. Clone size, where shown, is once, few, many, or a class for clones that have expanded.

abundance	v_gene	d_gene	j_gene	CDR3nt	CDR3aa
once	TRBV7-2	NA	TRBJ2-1	TGTGCCAGCAGCTCTGGTCCGTTTAGCGTCTACAATGAGCAGTTCTTC	CASSSGPFSVYNEQFF
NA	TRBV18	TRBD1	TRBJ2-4	TGTGCCAGCTCACCTCAAACAGGGGGCAAAAACATTCAGTACTTC	CASSPQTGGKNIQYF
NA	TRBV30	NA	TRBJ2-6	TGTGCCTGGGGCCATACCTCACACAAAGCGGCCAACGTCCTGACTTTC	CAWGHTSHKAANVLTF
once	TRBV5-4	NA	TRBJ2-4	TGTGCCAGCAGCCTGGGAGGATCCACATGGGCCAAAAACATTCAGTACTTC	CASSLGGSTWAKNIQYF
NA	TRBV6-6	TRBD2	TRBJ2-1	TGTGCCAGCAGTTCCGCTCTAGCGGGGGTCTACAATGAGCAGTTCTTC	CASSSALAGVYNEQFF
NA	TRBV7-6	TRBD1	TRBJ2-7	TGTGCCAGCAGCTTATCCGGGACAGGAGCCTACGAGCAGTACTTC	CASSLSGTGAYEQYF
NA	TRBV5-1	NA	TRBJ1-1	TGCGCCAGCACCTTCTCGGGGGCTGATGAAGCTTTCTTT	CASTFSGADEAFF
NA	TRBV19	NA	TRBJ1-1	TGTGCCAGTAGTGGGCGCACTGAAGCTTTCTTT	CASSGRTEAFF
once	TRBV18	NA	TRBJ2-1	TGTGCCAGCTCACCTTCGGGACTTGAGTACAATGAGCAGTTCTTC	CASSPSGLEYNEQFF
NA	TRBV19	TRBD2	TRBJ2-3	TGTGCCAGTAGTCTGACTAGCGGGAGTAAGACAGATACGCAGTATTTT	CASSLTSGSKTDTQYF
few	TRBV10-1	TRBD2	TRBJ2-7	TGCGCCAGCAGTGAGAGCGGGACTAGCGGGGGACACTCCTACGAGCAGTACTTC	CASSESGTSGGHSYEQYF
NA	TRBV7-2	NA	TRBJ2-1	TGTGCCAGCAGCTTATTAGGGTATGAGCAGTTCTTC	CASSLLGYEQFF
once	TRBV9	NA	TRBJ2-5	TGTGCCAGCAGCGTAGCTGGGGGTGCGGTAGAGACCCAGTACTTC	CASSVAGGAVETQYF
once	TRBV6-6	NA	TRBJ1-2	TGTGCCAGCAGCCCACGAAGGGCCGATGGCTACACCTTC	CASSPRRADGYTF
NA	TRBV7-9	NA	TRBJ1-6	TGTGCCAGCAGCTTAGACACAGGTTCACCCCTCCACTTT	CASSLDTGSPLHF
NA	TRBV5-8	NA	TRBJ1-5	TGTGCCAGCAGCTTGGGGCGGTCGGGGATTGGCAATCAGCCCCAGCATTTT	CASSLGRSGIGNQPQHF